The 25 T cell receptor beta chains given below trace back to one sample, sequenced in a study of PD-1 blockade in classical Hodgkin lymphoma. The time point is: cycle 4 day 1 (C4D1), after around six weeks of nivolumab. Relapse was seen in all patients after autologous stem cell transplantation, and brentuximab vedotin exposure was variable. Applied to thawed PBMCs, magnetic negative selection was the method used to isolate CD8+ T cells. TCRdb keeps only in-frame clones here, not all; method: immunoSEQ multiplex PCR. The top ten clones hold about 50% of a sample with 4,000 or so clones, around 66% of them seen once. The sample was CD8+ T cells from blood, taken before the fourth cycle of nivolumab. The receptors were sampled from a human donor with classical Hodgkin lymphoma.

The chain couples TRBV27 to TRBJ1-4; 8 bases line up with TRBD1. There are 13 residues in the CDR3. The germline V gene encodes CDR1 MNHEY and CDR2 SMNVEV (reference sequence). V lost 5 bases and J lost 6; bases outside the gene matches: 2. The CDR3 here is CASSTGGDEKLFF. The CDR3 DNA sequence: TGTGCCAGCAGTACAGGGGGGGATGAAAAACTGTTTTTT.

The V and J genes are TRBV9 and TRBJ2-1; D uncertain. Deletions cut 3 bases from V and 6 bases from J, with 16 bases between. CDR3 size: 15 residues. In germline, CDR1 is SGDLS, CDR2 YYNGEE. This CDR3 is CASSGWDSAFNEQFF. The CDR3 DNA follows: TGTGCCAGCAGCGGCTGGGATTCTGCTTTCAATGAGCAGTTCTTC.

This chain joins TRBV2 and TRBJ2-7, with 11 bases matching TRBD2. CDR1 is SNHLY and CDR2 is FYNNEI in the germline V gene. This CDR3 is 18 amino acids long. The junction had 11 bases not matched to a gene; V was cut back by 1 base and J by 3 bases. The CDR3 reads CASSEGVSSGRNSYEQYF. The CDR3 DNA sequence: TGTGCCAGCAGTGAAGGGGTGTCTAGCGGGAGGAATAGCTACGAGCAGTACTTC.

This rearrangement joins TRBV12-1 to TRBJ2-7. TRBV12-1 is annotated as a pseudogene. The CDR3 is made up of 14 amino acids. In DNA, the CDR3 is TGTGCCAGCAGCTACATAGATAATATCTACGAGCAGTACTTC. Protein product: CASSYIDNIYEQYF.

This clone was counted a few times. The V and J genes are TRBV27 and TRBJ2-7; possibly TRBD2 for D (6 bases). The CDR3 is made up of 14 amino acids. CDR1 and CDR2 (germline): MNHEY, SMNVEV (reference sequence). Trimming left V 6 bases short and J 1 base short, with 13 bases between. This chain's CDR3 is CASSPPGVSYEQYF. CDR3 bases: TGTGCCAGCAGCCCTCCGGGAGTTTCCTACGAGCAGTACTTC.

This chain uses TRBV2 with TRBJ1-1; 7 bases align to TRBD1. Trimming removed 0 bases from V and 0 bases from J; junction bases left unmatched: 1. This CDR3 region has 15 residues. Looked up from germline, CDR1 is SNHLY and CDR2 is FYNNEI. The CDR3 sequence: CASSEAGQLNTEAFF. The DNA for the CDR3 is TGTGCCAGCAGTGAAGCGGGACAGCTGAACACTGAAGCTTTCTTT.

The chain couples TRBV29-1 to TRBJ2-5; TRBD1 aligns across 7 bases. The CDR3 has 16 residues. Looked up from germline, CDR1 is SQVTM and CDR2 is ANQGSEA. Trimming cost V 4 bases and J 5 bases; bases outside gene matches: 16. Here the CDR3 DNA reads TGCAGCGTTGTTCGGCCTGGGGACAGTATCGGGGAGACCCAGTACTTC. This sequence encodes CSVVRPGDSIGETQYF.

The rearrangement uses TRBV6-5 and TRBJ2-3, with 10 bases fitting TRBD2. Germline loops: CDR1 MNHEY, CDR2 SVGAGI. The CDR3 runs 15 residues. V lost 4 bases to trimming and J lost 5 bases; unmatched junction nucleotides: 6. The CDR3 reads CASSFYSGGKDTQYF. The CDR3 coding sequence is TGTGCCAGCAGTTTCTATAGCGGGGGGAAAGATACGCAGTATTTT.

The rearrangement joins TRBV13 to TRBJ1-2, with TRBD1 matching over 12 bases. V lost 2 bases to trimming and J lost 6 bases; unmatched junction nucleotides: 4. This CDR3 spans 15 amino acids. Germline CDR1 is PRHDT and CDR2 is FYEKMQ (reference sequence). The CDR3 coding sequence is TGTGCCAGCAGCTTATGGGACAGGGGGCTAGATGGCTACACCTTC. Protein product: CASSLWDRGLDGYTF. The whole variable domain, filled in from reference TRBV13 and TRBJ1-2, reads AAGVIQSPRHLIKEKRETATLKCYPIPRHDTVYWYQQGPGQDPQFLISFYEKMQSDKGSIPDRFSAQQFSDYHSELNMSSLELGDSALYFCASSLWDRGLDGYTFGSGTRLTVV.

The chain links TRBV19 to TRBJ1-2; D gene ambiguous. Germline CDR1 LNHDA, CDR2 SQIVND (reference sequence). This CDR3 region has 13 residues. Trimming pared 3 bases from V and 8 bases from J, leaving 13 bases between. The CDR3 bases are TGTGCCAGTAGTATTTCCACCGGTTCGGGCTACACCTTC. This sequence encodes CASSISTGSGYTF.

The V gene is TRBV4-1, the J gene TRBJ1-5; the D is unclear. Trimming pared 4 bases from V and 3 bases from J, leaving 16 bases between. Germline V gives CDR1 MGHRA, CDR2 YSYEKL. The CDR3 covers 16 residues. CDR3: CASSPRIDADNQPQHF. CDR3 nucleotide sequence: TGCGCCAGCAGCCCAAGAATTGATGCAGACAATCAGCCCCAGCATTTT.

The chain couples TRBV6-5 to TRBJ2-1, with TRBD2 as a possible D gene (6 bases). Germline V gene data show CDR1 as MNHEY and CDR2 as SVGAGI. This CDR3 is built from 12 residues. V was pared by 7 bases and J by 6 bases, with 10 bases between. CDR3 nucleotide sequence: TGTGCCAGCATAACCGGGAGCAATGAGCAGTTCTTC. This encodes CASITGSNEQFF.

About this clone: The junction shows a germline mismatch at one end, possibly a read error. The chain links TRBV4-2 to TRBJ2-1, with 7 bases lining up with TRBD2. From germline, CDR1 is LGHNA and CDR2 YNFKEQ. The CDR3 consists of 15 residues. The CDR3 here is CASRQERDSYNEQFF. The CDR3, as DNA: TGTGCCAGCAGGCAAGAGCGGGACTCCTACAATGAGCAGTTCTTC.

This clone qualifies as medium-sized. The chain couples TRBV5-8 to TRBJ1-1; D is unclear. CDR3 size: 15 residues. V lost 1 base and J 0 bases, leaving 10 bases between the germline ends. Germline V gene lookup returns CDR1 SGHTS and CDR2 YDEGEE. The CDR3 DNA is TGTGCCAGCAGCTTGTCCTCGGGCTTGAACACTGAAGCTTTCTTT. Amino acid sequence: CASSLSSGLNTEAFF.

In its sample, this clone was seen once. The J gene is TRBJ2-7, the V gene TRBV7-9, with D possibly matching TRBD1 (6 bases). The CDR3 extends over 14 amino acids. CDR1 and CDR2 (germline): SEHNR, FQNEAQ (reference sequence). V lost 5 bases and J lost 1, with 12 bases in between. CDR3 DNA: TGTGCCAGCAGCCATACAGGGATGTCCTACGAGCAGTACTTC. Translating gives CASSHTGMSYEQYF.

As for this clone: At the DNA level, this CDR3 is encoded by other sequences in the same sample as well. The chain recombines TRBV27 with TRBJ2-2; D possibly uses TRBD1 or TRBD2 (5 bases each). The germline V gene encodes CDR1 MNHEY and CDR2 SMNVEV (reference sequence). CDR3 length: 12 amino acids. V lost 6 bases and J lost 7, with 9 bases in between. This CDR3 is CASSWGNGELFF. As DNA, the CDR3 is TGTGCCAGCAGCTGGGGGAACGGGGAGCTGTTTTTT.

The V and J genes are TRBV5-4 and TRBJ2-5; 12 bases are shared with TRBD2. The CDR3 is 14 amino acids. In germline, CDR1 is SGHNT, CDR2 YYREEE (reference sequence). The ends lost 4 bases at V and 4 bases at J; junction bases unmatched: 2. CDR3 bases: TGTGCCAGCAGCCAGGGACTAGCGGGAGAGACCCAGTACTTC. This translates into CASSQGLAGETQYF.

This clone was observed a handful of times. The V call is TRBV28, the J call TRBJ1-2; TRBD1 agrees at 7 bases. Germline trimming cut 7 bases from V and 6 bases from J; bases unmatched to any gene: 20. There are 17 residues in the CDR3. CDR1 and CDR2 from the germline V gene are MDHEN and SYDVKM. The CDR3 sequence is CASTGDVPGQTNDGYTF. The DNA of the CDR3 is TGTGCCAGCACCGGAGACGTTCCGGGACAGACGAATGATGGCTACACCTTC.

The chain couples TRBV30 to TRBJ1-1; possibly TRBD1 for D (5 bases). The V gene lost 4 bases and the J gene lost 7 bases, with 13 bases spanning the gap. The CDR3 extends over 12 amino acids. Germline CDR1 is GTSNPN and CDR2 is SVGIG (reference sequence). CDR3 nucleotides: TGTGCCTGGACCGCCGGGGGGGATGAAGCTTTCTTT. It is translated as CAWTAGGDEAFF.

The CDR3: CASSLRPTSYTDTQYF. The CDR3 DNA reads TGTGCCAGCAGCTTAAGGCCGACTAGTTACACAGATACGCAGTATTTT. The genes are TRBV7-2 and TRBJ2-3; TRBD2 might be the D (6 bases). This CDR3 has 16 amino acids. The germline CDR1 and CDR2 sequences are SGHTA and FQGNSA. V dropped 2 bases and J dropped 2 bases, with 14 bases sitting between them.

This clone ranks as large. This chain connects TRBV6-6 to TRBJ1-1; 9 bases line up with TRBD1. Trimming cost V 6 bases and J 8 bases; bases outside gene matches: 7. The germline V gene encodes CDR1 MNHNY and CDR2 SVGAGI (reference sequence). The CDR3 extends over 13 amino acids. CDR3 sequence reads: CASSTPGTGEAFF. CDR3 nucleotides: TGTGCCAGCAGCACCCCCGGGACAGGGGAAGCTTTCTTT.

V usage is TRBV27 and J usage is TRBJ1-5; D is uncertain. There are 13 residues in the CDR3. The ends were cut back, 3 bases at V and 2 bases at J, with 5 bases in the middle. Germline-derived CDR1 and CDR2 are MNHEY and SMNVEV (reference sequence). In nucleotides, the CDR3 is TGTGCCAGCAGTTTGACGGGCAATCAGCCCCAGCATTTT. Residues: CASSLTGNQPQHF.

The chain links TRBV10-3 to TRBJ1-5, with D uncertain. This CDR3 spans 13 amino acids. V shed 2 bases and J shed 3 bases, with 5 bases lying between them. Germline CDR1 is ENHRY and CDR2 is SYGVKD. CDR3 nucleotides: TGTGCCATCAGTGAGACAGCCAATCAGCCCCAGCATTTT. The encoded protein is CAISETANQPQHF.

The genes are TRBV19 and TRBJ2-1; a weak D match, TRBD2 (6 bases). The germline CDR1 and CDR2 sequences are LNHDA and SQIVND (reference sequence). CDR3 length equals 13 residues. Trimming removed 10 bases from V and 3 bases from J, with 13 bases in between. This CDR3 is CAIRDSVYNEQFF. The CDR3 DNA follows: TGTGCCATCCGGGACTCCGTCTACAATGAGCAGTTCTTC.

This rearrangement joins TRBV7-8 to TRBJ2-3; D uncertain. Trimming pared 1 base from V and 2 bases from J, leaving 10 bases between. Germline loops: CDR1 SGHVS, CDR2 FQNEAQ. The CDR3 has 15 residues. The CDR3: CASSLDTFNTDTQYF. The CDR3 DNA reads TGTGCCAGCAGCTTAGACACTTTTAACACAGATACGCAGTATTTT.